These T cell receptor beta chains were read from a single sample in a study of blood T cell repertoires in COVID-19. Assay used: immunoSEQ multiplex PCR; TCRdb lists only in-frame clones, some missing. The sample contains 46,000 or so clones, roughly nine tenths of which appear only once. The source material was peripheral blood. The receptors shown here come from a man between 65 and 85 years old with active COVID-19. Each CDR3 is given with its conserved first and last residue. Fields, in order: CDR3 DNA, CDR3 protein, clone size, D gene, V gene, J gene. D genes are given only for firm matches. Not all rows give a size; the values are once, few, many and, for expanded clones, a class.

cdr3_nt: TGTGCCAGCAGCCAATTTCTCAGCGGGTCGTACAATGAGCAGTTCTTC
cdr3_aa: CASSQFLSGSYNEQFF
clone_size: once
d_call: NA
v_call: TRBV14
j_call: TRBJ2-1

cdr3_nt: TGTGCCAGCTCACTGGCCAGGGGAAGCACTGAAGCTTTCTTT
cdr3_aa: CASSLARGSTEAFF
clone_size: NA
d_call: NA
v_call: TRBV18
j_call: TRBJ1-1

cdr3_nt: TGTGCCAGCAGCTTAAACAGGGACTACGAGCAGTACTTC
cdr3_aa: CASSLNRDYEQYF
clone_size: NA
d_call: NA
v_call: TRBV7-6
j_call: TRBJ2-7

cdr3_nt: TGCGCCAGCAGCCAAGCCCCTCGCGGGAGGCCAGATACGCAGTATTTT
cdr3_aa: CASSQAPRGRPDTQYF
clone_size: NA
d_call: TRBD2
v_call: TRBV4-3
j_call: TRBJ2-3

cdr3_nt: TGTGCCAGCAGTTTCCCAGCTAGCGGGGGGGCGGATACGCAGTATTTT
cdr3_aa: CASSFPASGGADTQYF
clone_size: NA
d_call: TRBD2
v_call: TRBV28
j_call: TRBJ2-3

cdr3_nt: TGTGCCAGCTCACCCTGGACACCAGCGAACAATCACGAGCAGTTCTTC
cdr3_aa: CASSPWTPANNHEQFF
clone_size: NA
d_call: NA
v_call: TRBV18
j_call: TRBJ2-1

cdr3_nt: TGTGCCAGCAGCTTAGCCCCCAGCGGGAGTCCCACCGACACCGGGGAGCTGTTTTTT
cdr3_aa: CASSLAPSGSPTDTGELFF
clone_size: NA
d_call: TRBD2
v_call: TRBV7-6
j_call: TRBJ2-2

cdr3_nt: TGTGCCAGCAGCGTAGACCTCCGGGGTTATGAGCAGTTCTTC
cdr3_aa: CASSVDLRGYEQFF
clone_size: NA
d_call: NA
v_call: TRBV9
j_call: TRBJ2-1

cdr3_nt: TGCGCCAGCAGCTTGGTAGCAGGGCCCTACGAGCAGTACTTC
cdr3_aa: CASSLVAGPYEQYF
clone_size: NA
d_call: NA
v_call: TRBV5-1
j_call: TRBJ2-7

cdr3_nt: TGTGCCATAAACAGGGGCCCCTCTCCGGCCCAGTACTTC
cdr3_aa: CAINRGPSPAQYF
clone_size: NA
d_call: TRBD1
v_call: TRBV5-6
j_call: TRBJ2-5

cdr3_nt: TGTGCCAGCAGCTTACGAGGACAGGGGACCTACGAGCAGTACTTC
cdr3_aa: CASSLRGQGTYEQYF
clone_size: few
d_call: TRBD1
v_call: TRBV7-3
j_call: TRBJ2-7

cdr3_nt: TGTGCCAGCAGTTTAGTAGCGGGGGGGTACCAAGAGACCCAGTACTTC
cdr3_aa: CASSLVAGGYQETQYF
clone_size: NA
d_call: TRBD2
v_call: TRBV27
j_call: TRBJ2-5

cdr3_nt: TGTGCCAGCAGCCTAGGGGGAGGGGCTAATCAGCCCCAGCATTTT
cdr3_aa: CASSLGGGANQPQHF
clone_size: once
d_call: NA
v_call: TRBV7-9
j_call: TRBJ1-5

cdr3_nt: TGCGCCAGCAGCGCCGCCTCCGGGACAGGGACCTACGAGCAGTACTTC
cdr3_aa: CASSAASGTGTYEQYF
clone_size: NA
d_call: TRBD1
v_call: TRBV5-1
j_call: TRBJ2-7

cdr3_nt: TGCGCCAGCAGCTTGGCGGGGAGCGGGAGGGGGTACGAGCAGTACTTC
cdr3_aa: CASSLAGSGRGYEQYF
clone_size: NA
d_call: TRBD2
v_call: TRBV5-1
j_call: TRBJ2-7

cdr3_nt: TGTGCCAGCAGTGTTGGGGGAGGATCCTACAATGAGCAGTTCTTC
cdr3_aa: CASSVGGGSYNEQFF
clone_size: once
d_call: NA
v_call: TRBV2
j_call: TRBJ2-1

cdr3_nt: TGTGCCAGTAGTATCGCAGGAAGGATGAACACTGAAGCTTTCTTT
cdr3_aa: CASSIAGRMNTEAFF
clone_size: NA
d_call: NA
v_call: TRBV19
j_call: TRBJ1-1

cdr3_nt: TGTGCCAGCAGCTTAATGGCAGGGGGCGCTTATGGCTACACCTTC
cdr3_aa: CASSLMAGGAYGYTF
clone_size: once
d_call: TRBD1
v_call: TRBV7-3
j_call: TRBJ1-2

cdr3_nt: TGTGCCAGCAGTTCCCGACTTATTTTGAACACTGAAGCTTTCTTT
cdr3_aa: CASSSRLILNTEAFF
clone_size: NA
d_call: NA
v_call: TRBV14
j_call: TRBJ1-1

cdr3_nt: TGTGCCAGCAGGTCGGGACTAGCCGGTGGCACAGATACGCAGTATTTT
cdr3_aa: CASRSGLAGGTDTQYF
clone_size: once
d_call: TRBD2
v_call: TRBV9
j_call: TRBJ2-3

cdr3_nt: TGTGCCAGCAGCCGTGCCCGCAGGGGGCGCGTAAACACTGAAGCTTTCTTT
cdr3_aa: CASSRARRGRVNTEAFF
clone_size: NA
d_call: TRBD1
v_call: TRBV5-6
j_call: TRBJ1-1

cdr3_nt: TGTGCCAGTAGAGACCGGGACAGGGCTTTTAATAGCAATCAGCCCCAGCATTTT
cdr3_aa: CASRDRDRAFNSNQPQHF
clone_size: NA
d_call: TRBD1
v_call: TRBV19
j_call: TRBJ1-5

cdr3_nt: TGTGCCAGCAGTAGGACTAGCGGGAGCCTCTCCTACGAGCAGTACTTC
cdr3_aa: CASSRTSGSLSYEQYF
clone_size: NA
d_call: TRBD2
v_call: TRBV6-6
j_call: TRBJ2-7